This T cell receptor (beta chain) was captured by sequencing in a study of immune characterization of retroperitoneal liposarcoma. MiXCR, run by TCRdb on the PCR reads, gives a single entry per CDR3 protein. The sample yields 2,700 or so distinct CDR3 sequences, around 50% seen once. The trim removed 2 bases at V and 1 base at J, leaving 17 bases unmatched. Germline V gives CDR1 MNHEY, CDR2 SVGAGI. The CDR3 runs 20 residues. This sequence joins TRBV6-5 and TRBJ2-1; the match to TRBD1 covers 7 bases. Material: tumor tissue. The source of this sequence is a male donor with retroperitoneal liposarcoma. This chain's CDR3 is CASSYRDRRQKLISYNEQFF. Here the CDR3 DNA reads TGTGCCAGCAGTTACCGGGACAGAAGACAGAAACTGATATCCTACAATGAGCAGTTCTTC.